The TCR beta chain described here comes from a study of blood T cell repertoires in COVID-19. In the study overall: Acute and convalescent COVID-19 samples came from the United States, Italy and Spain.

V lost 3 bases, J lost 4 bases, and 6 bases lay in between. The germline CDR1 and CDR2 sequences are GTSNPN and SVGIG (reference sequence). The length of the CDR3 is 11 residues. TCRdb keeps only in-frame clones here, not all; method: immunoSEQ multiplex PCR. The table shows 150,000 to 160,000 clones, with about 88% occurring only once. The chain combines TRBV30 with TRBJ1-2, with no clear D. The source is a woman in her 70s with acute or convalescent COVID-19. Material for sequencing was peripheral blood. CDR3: CAWRASYGYTF. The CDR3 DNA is TGTGCCTGGAGGGCCTCCTATGGCTACACCTTC.